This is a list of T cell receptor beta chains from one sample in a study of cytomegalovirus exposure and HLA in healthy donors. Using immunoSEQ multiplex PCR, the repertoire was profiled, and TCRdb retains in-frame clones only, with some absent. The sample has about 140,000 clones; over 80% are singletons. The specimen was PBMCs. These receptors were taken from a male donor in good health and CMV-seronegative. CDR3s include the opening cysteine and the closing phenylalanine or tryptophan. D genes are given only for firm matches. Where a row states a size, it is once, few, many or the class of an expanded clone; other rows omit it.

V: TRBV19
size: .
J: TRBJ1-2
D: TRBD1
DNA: TGTGCCAGTAGTATAGTTGGGGACAGACTTACCTATGGCTACACCTTC
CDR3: CASSIVGDRLTYGYTF

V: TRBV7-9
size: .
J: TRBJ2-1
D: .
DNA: TGTGCCAGCGATGCTTTTGAACAGAACTACAATGAGCAGTTCTTC
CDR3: CASDAFEQNYNEQFF

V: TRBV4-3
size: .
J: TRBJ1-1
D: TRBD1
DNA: TGCGCCAGCAGCCAACTGGGGATTGACGGGACAGGGGGCCTTGGAGCTTTCTTT
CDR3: CASSQLGIDGTGGLGAFF

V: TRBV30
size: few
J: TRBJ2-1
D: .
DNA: TGTGCCTGGAGTGTACCGAGTAGTTCCTACAATGAGCAGTTCTTC
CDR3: CAWSVPSSSYNEQFF

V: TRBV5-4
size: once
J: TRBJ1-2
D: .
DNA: TGTGCCAGCAGCCCTACTCAGGGAGGGAACTATGGCTACACCTTC
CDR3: CASSPTQGGNYGYTF

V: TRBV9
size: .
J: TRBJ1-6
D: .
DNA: TGTGCCAGCAGCTCTCAGGGCACCTATAATTCACCCCTCCACTTT
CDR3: CASSSQGTYNSPLHF

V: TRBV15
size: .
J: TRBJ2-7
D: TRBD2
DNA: TGTGCCACCAGCCCTCATCGGGGGGGTTACGAGCAGTACTTC
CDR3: CATSPHRGGYEQYF

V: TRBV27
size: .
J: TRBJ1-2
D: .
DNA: TGTGCCAGCAGTTCGGCAGGGAGGAAGGGTGGCTACACCTTC
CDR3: CASSSAGRKGGYTF

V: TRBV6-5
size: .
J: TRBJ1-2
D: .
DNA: TGTGCCAGCAGCCTTGCGGATCCTAACTATGGCTACACCTTC
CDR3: CASSLADPNYGYTF

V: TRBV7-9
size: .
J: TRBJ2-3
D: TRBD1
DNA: TGTGCCAGCAGCCAGGGACAGGACTCAACAGATACGCAGTATTTT
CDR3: CASSQGQDSTDTQYF

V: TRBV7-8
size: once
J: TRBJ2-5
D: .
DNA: TGTGCCAGCATCATTAGCCCGGTACAGGGATGGCGAGAGACCCAGTACTTC
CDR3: CASIISPVQGWRETQYF

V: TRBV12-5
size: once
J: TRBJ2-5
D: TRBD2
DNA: TGTGCTAGTGGTCCGGGACTAGCGGGGCTTAAAGAGACCCAGTACTTC
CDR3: CASGPGLAGLKETQYF

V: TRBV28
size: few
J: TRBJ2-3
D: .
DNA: TGTGCCAGCAGTCCGGGATGGAAGCCAGATACGCAGTATTTT
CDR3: CASSPGWKPDTQYF

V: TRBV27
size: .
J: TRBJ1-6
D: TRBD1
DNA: TGTGCCAGCAGTTCTTCAGGGGGCTATAATTCACCCCTCCACTTT
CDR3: CASSSSGGYNSPLHF

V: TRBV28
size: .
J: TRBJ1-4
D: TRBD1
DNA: TGTGCCAGCAGTTTATTACAGGGGTTGCGTGAAAAACTGTTTTTT
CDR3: CASSLLQGLREKLFF

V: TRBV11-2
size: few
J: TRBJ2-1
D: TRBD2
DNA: TGTGCCAGCAAACTACGGGTGGGAGGGCGGGACAATGAGCAGTTCTTC
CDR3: CASKLRVGGRDNEQFF

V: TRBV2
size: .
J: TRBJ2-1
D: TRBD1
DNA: TGTGCCAGCAGTTCCGACAGGGCAACTGGTGAGCAGTTCTTC
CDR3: CASSSDRATGEQFF

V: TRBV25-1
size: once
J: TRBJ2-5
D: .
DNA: TGTGCCAGCAGTGAAGGCCACAGGTTGGAGACCCAGTACTTC
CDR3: CASSEGHRLETQYF

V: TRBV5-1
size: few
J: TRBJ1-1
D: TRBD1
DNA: TGCGCCAGCAGCTTACAGACAGGGGGCTCCGAAGCTTTCTTT
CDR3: CASSLQTGGSEAFF

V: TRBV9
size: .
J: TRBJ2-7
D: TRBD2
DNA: TGTGCCAGCAGCTCGTATTATATGGACGGGAGGGCCACCCTTCGATCTATTTACGAGCAGTACTTC
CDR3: CASSSYYMDGRATLRSIYEQYF

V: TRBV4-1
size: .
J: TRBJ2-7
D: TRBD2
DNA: TGCGCCAGCAGCCAAGTGGGGCGGGAGATCGACGAGCAGTACTTC
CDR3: CASSQVGREIDEQYF

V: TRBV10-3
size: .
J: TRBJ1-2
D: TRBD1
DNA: TGTGCCATCCGGGAGGGACAGACGATGGATGGCTACACCTTC
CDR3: CAIREGQTMDGYTF

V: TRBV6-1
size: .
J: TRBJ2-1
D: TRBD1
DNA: TGTGCCAGCAGCATCAGACAGGGAACCTACAATGAGCAGTTCTTC
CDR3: CASSIRQGTYNEQFF

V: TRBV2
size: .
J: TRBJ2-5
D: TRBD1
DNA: TGTGCCAGCAGTGAATGGCAGGGGGTTCAAGAGACCCAGTACTTC
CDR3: CASSEWQGVQETQYF

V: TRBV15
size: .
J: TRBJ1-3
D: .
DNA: TGTGCCACCAGCAGAGGCATTGGGGAGCGAGGAAACACCATATATTTT
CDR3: CATSRGIGERGNTIYF

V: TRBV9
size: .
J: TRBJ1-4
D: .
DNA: TGTGCCAGTGCCACTGGGGGGGGCGGAGAAAAACTGTTTTTT
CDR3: CASATGGGGEKLFF

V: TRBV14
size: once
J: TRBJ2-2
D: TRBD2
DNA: TGTGCCAGCAGCCAGCTAGCGGGATACACCGGGGAGCTGTTTTTT
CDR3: CASSQLAGYTGELFF

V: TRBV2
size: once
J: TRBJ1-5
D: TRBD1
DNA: TGTGCCAGCGCTAAACAGGGGATAGGCAATCAGCCCCAGCATTTT
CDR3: CASAKQGIGNQPQHF

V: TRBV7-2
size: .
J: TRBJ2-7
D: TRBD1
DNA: TGTGCCAGCAGCGAACCCGGGACAGGGGCCTACGAGCAGTACTTC
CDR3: CASSEPGTGAYEQYF

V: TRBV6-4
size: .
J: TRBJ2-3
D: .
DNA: TGTGCCAGCAGTGAAACGGGGGGCAGCACAGATACGCAGTATTTT
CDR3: CASSETGGSTDTQYF

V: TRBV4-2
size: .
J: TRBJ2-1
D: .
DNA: TGTGCCAGCAGCCAAGAAGGGCGGGGCCACTACAATGAGCAGTTCTTC
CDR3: CASSQEGRGHYNEQFF

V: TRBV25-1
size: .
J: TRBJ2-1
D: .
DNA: TGTGCCAGCAGTGATCTAGCGTCCTACAATGAGCAGTTCTTC
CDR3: CASSDLASYNEQFF

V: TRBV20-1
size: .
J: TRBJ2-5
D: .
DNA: TGCAGTGCCAGGGAAGAGACCCAGTACTTC
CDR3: CSAREETQYF

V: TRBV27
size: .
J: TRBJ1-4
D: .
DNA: TGTGCCAGCAGTTACAGGGAACCCCAAACTAATGAAAAACTGTTTTTT
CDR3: CASSYREPQTNEKLFF

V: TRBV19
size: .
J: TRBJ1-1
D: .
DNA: TGTGCCAGTAGTATAGGGAGCTCCTACGATCAAGCTTTCTTT
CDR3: CASSIGSSYDQAFF

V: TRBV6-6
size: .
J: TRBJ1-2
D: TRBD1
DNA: TGTGCCAGCAGTTTACAGGGGAAGGAAGGCTACACCTTC
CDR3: CASSLQGKEGYTF

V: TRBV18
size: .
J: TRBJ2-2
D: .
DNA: TGTGCCAGCTGGCAGGGCGTCGGGGAGCTGTTTTTT
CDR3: CASWQGVGELFF

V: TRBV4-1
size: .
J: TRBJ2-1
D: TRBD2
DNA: TGCGCCAGCAGCCCCGTAGCGGGGGGGCCCTACAATGAGCAGTTCTTC
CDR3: CASSPVAGGPYNEQFF

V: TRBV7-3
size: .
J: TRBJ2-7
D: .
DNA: TGTGCCAGCGATACCATTAATTACGAGCAGTACTTC
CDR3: CASDTINYEQYF

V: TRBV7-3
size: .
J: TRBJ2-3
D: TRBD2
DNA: TGTGCCAGCAGCCCGATCGGGAGGGGAGGGATAGATACGCAGTATTTT
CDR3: CASSPIGRGGIDTQYF

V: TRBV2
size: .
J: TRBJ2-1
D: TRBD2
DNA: TGTGCCAGCACGACTAGCGGGTTTGAGCAGTTCTTC
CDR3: CASTTSGFEQFF

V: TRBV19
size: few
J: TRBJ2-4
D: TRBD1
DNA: TGTGCCAGTAGTACCAGAGGACAGGAAAACATTCAGTACTTC
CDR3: CASSTRGQENIQYF

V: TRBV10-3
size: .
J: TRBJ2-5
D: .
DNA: TGTGCCATAGGTCTAGGCCAAGAGACCCAGTACTTC
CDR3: CAIGLGQETQYF

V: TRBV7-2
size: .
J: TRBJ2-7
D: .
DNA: TGTGCCAGCAGCACAAAGACAGGCTACGAGCAGTACTTC
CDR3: CASSTKTGYEQYF

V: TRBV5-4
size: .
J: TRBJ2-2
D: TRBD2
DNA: TGTGCCAGCACCTCCCCCCGGGCTGCGGGAGACCTCACCGGGGAGCTGTTTTTT
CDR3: CASTSPRAAGDLTGELFF

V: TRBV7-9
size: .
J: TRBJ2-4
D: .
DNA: TGTGCCAGCAGCTTAAGCGACAGGCAAAACATTCAGTACTTC
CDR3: CASSLSDRQNIQYF

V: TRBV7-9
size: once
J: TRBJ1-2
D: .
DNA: TGTGCCAGCAGCCCAATAGGGGACTTCAGAAACTATGGCTACACCTTC
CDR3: CASSPIGDFRNYGYTF

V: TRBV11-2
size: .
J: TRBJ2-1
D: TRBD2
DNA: TGTGCCAGCAGCTCCAGGACTAGCGGGAGGTACAATGAGCAGTTCTTC
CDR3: CASSSRTSGRYNEQFF

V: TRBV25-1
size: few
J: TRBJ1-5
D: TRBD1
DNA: TGTGCCAGCAGTGACCACCGACAGGGCGGTGACAATCAGCCCCAGCATTTT
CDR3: CASSDHRQGGDNQPQHF

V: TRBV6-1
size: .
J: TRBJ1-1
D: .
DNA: TGTGCCAGCAGACGAGACAGTTACACTGAAGCTTTCTTT
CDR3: CASRRDSYTEAFF

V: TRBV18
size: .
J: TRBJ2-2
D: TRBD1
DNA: TGTGCCAGCTCACCAAGACAGGGAAACACCGGGGAGCTGTTTTTT
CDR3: CASSPRQGNTGELFF

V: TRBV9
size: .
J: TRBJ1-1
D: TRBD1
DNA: TGTGCCAGCAGCGGCCACAGGGGTGCGTACACTGAAGCTTTCTTT
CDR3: CASSGHRGAYTEAFF

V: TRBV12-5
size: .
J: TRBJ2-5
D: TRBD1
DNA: TGTGCTAGTGGGGGGACAGGGGGCGCCGGAGAGACCCAGTACTTC
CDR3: CASGGTGGAGETQYF

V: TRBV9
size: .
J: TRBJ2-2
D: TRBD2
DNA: TGTGCCAGCAGCGTAGGACTAGCGGGGGGGCCGGTCACCGGGGAGCTGTTTTTT
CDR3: CASSVGLAGGPVTGELFF

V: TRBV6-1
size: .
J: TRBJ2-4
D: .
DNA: TGTGCCAGCAATCTAACCCCATTAGCCAAAAACATTCAGTACTTC
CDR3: CASNLTPLAKNIQYF

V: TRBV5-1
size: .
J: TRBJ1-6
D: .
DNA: TGCGCCAGCAGCGCTAGGACAGCCGGGGATTCACCCCTCCACTTT
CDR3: CASSARTAGDSPLHF

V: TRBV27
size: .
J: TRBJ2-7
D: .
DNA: TGTGCCAGCAGGCCGGGAGTCGGCTCCTACGAGCAGTACTTC
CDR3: CASRPGVGSYEQYF

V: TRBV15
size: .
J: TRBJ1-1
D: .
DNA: TGTGCCACCAGCAGAGATGAACAAGAAGCTTTCTTT
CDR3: CATSRDEQEAFF

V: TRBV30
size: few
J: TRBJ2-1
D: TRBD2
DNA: TGTGCCTGGATAGGGCTAGCGGGAGGGAAATCCTACAATGAGCAGTTCTTC
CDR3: CAWIGLAGGKSYNEQFF